This entry lists 30 T cell receptor beta chains sequenced from one sample in a study of blood T cells in healthy people across ages. Sample-barcoded 5' priming and a J-beta primer mix drove a second PCR of roughly 7 to 11 cycles. TCRdb re-derived calls from the 5' RACE reads in MiXCR, one entry per CDR3 protein. Here the sample spans hundreds of thousands of distinct CDR3 sequences, more than 35% being singletons. The sequencing input was blood. These receptors originate from a man older than 75 in good health.

The genes are TRBV7-2 and TRBJ2-1, with a weak D call TRBD1 (6 bases). The CDR3 loop spans 18 amino acids. Trimming removed 5 bases from V and 6 bases from J, with 26 bases in between. CDR1 is SGHTA and CDR2 is FQGNSA in the germline V gene. The CDR3 bases are TGTGCCAGCAGCCCAGGGTACCCGGCGACAGGTCCCACCAATGAGCAGTTCTTC. As protein: CASSPGYPATGPTNEQFF.

V and J are TRBV7-2 and TRBJ1-2, with D unclear. V shed 4 bases and J shed 1 base, with 10 bases lying between them. The CDR3 runs to 14 residues. Germline V gene sequence: CDR1 SGHTA, CDR2 FQGNSA. The chain's CDR3 is CASSSGTRNYGYTF. In DNA form, the CDR3 reads TGTGCCAGCAGCTCGGGAACACGTAACTATGGCTACACCTTC.

Points on this clonotype: An end of the junction does not agree with germline; a read error may underlie this. V and J are TRBV7-9 and TRBJ2-5, with D perhaps matching TRBD2 (7 bases). TRBJ2-7 matches the DNA end more closely, so the J call is doubtful. The CDR3 loop spans 17 amino acids. Per germline, CDR1 SEHNR and CDR2 FQNEAQ (reference sequence). The CDR3 sequence is CASSVAGLGQNSYEQYF. As DNA, the CDR3 is TGTGCCAGCAGCGTAGCGGGCCTTGGACAGAACTCCTACGAGCAGTACTTC.

V usage is TRBV10-3 and J usage is TRBJ2-1; TRBD2 might be the D (6 bases). V lost 5 bases to trimming and J lost 2 bases, with 10 bases between them. The CDR3 contains 14 residues. The germline gives CDR1 ENHRY, CDR2 SYGVKD. The CDR3 region has the DNA TGTGCCATCAGTACGGGGGAAGCCTACAATGAGCAGTTCTTC. Protein sequence: CAISTGEAYNEQFF.

This clonotype appeared a few times. The chain employs TRBV20-1 and TRBJ2-5; D might be TRBD1 (5 bases). TRBJ2-7 explains the end of the DNA better; the J call may be wrong. Looked up from germline, CDR1 is DFQATT and CDR2 is SNEGSKA (reference sequence). The CDR3 extends over 13 amino acids. The CDR3: CSARGKTVYEQYF. The DNA of the CDR3 is TGCAGTGCTAGGGGGAAGACAGTTTACGAGCAGTACTTC.

This clonotype has only a few counts. The chain carries TRBV29-1 and TRBJ2-7, with 9 bases fitting TRBD1. V lost 7 bases to trimming and J lost 6 bases; unmatched junction nucleotides: 10. The CDR3 extends over 13 amino acids. The germline V gene has CDR1 SQVTM and CDR2 ANQGSEA. CDR3 nucleotide sequence: TGCAGCGCTCGGGACAGGGAGGTCGCCGAGCAGTACTTC. Protein: CSARDREVAEQYF.

The chain links TRBV12-3 or TRBV12-4 to TRBJ2-3; D uncertain. The CDR3 sequence is 12 residues long. V lost 7 bases, J lost 3 bases, and 8 bases lay in between. CDR3 sequence (DNA): TGTGCCAGCAAAACCGAAACAGATACGCAGTATTTT. This gives the protein CASKTETDTQYF.

This clonotype was counted only a few times. Here the CDR3 DNA reads TGTGCCAGCAGTTACTCTAGGTACACCGGGGAGCTGTTTTTT. This codes for CASSYSRYTGELFF. The V call is TRBV6-5, the J call TRBJ2-2; D is undetermined. V was cut by 0 bases and J by 3 bases, with 5 bases left in between. Germline CDR1 MNHEY, CDR2 SVGAGI. This CDR3 is 14 amino acids long.

The chain carries TRBV29-1 and TRBJ2-7, with D perhaps TRBD2 (6 bases). The CDR3 contains 13 residues. The germline V gene has CDR1 SQVTM and CDR2 ANQGSEA. The ends were cut back, 7 bases at V and 4 bases at J, with 17 bases in the middle. For the CDR3, the DNA is TGCAGCGGGGGTTACGGACGGGGGTACGAGCAGTACTTC. It translates to CSGGYGRGYEQYF.

This clonotype was counted only a few times. The V call is TRBV7-9, the J call TRBJ2-5, with 7 bases matching TRBD2. Germline trimming cut 1 base from V and 7 bases from J; bases unmatched to any gene: 12. The CDR3 totals 16 residues. Per the germline V gene, CDR1 is SEHNR and CDR2 is FQNEAQ (reference sequence). The CDR3 region is CASSLGSPYGEGTQYF. CDR3 DNA: TGTGCCAGCAGCTTAGGATCCCCTTACGGGGAGGGGACCCAGTACTTC.

The genes are TRBV4-1 and TRBJ2-5; D uncertain. The end of the DNA fits TRBJ2-7 better, so the J call may be wrong. The V gene's germline CDR1 is MGHRA and CDR2 YSYEKL. The CDR3 is 14 residues long. The CDR3: CASSQVLSVYEQYF. Here the CDR3 DNA reads TGCGCCAGCAGCCAAGTGTTAAGCGTTTACGAGCAGTACTTC.

This clonotype has ten or more counts. The chain combines TRBV29-1 with TRBJ2-7, with a weak D call TRBD2 (5 bases). This CDR3 has 14 amino acids. Germline V gene sequence: CDR1 SQVTM, CDR2 ANQGSEA. Trimming left V 1 base short and J 3 bases short, with 13 bases between. CDR3 bases: TGCAGCGTTGAAGCACGGACTGAGAACTACGAGCAGTACTTC. Encoded protein: CSVEARTENYEQYF.

The sample holds a few counts of this clonotype. The chain couples TRBV20-1 to TRBJ2-3, with 9 bases that match TRBD2. The CDR3 has 14 residues. The ends lost 5 bases at V and 3 bases at J; junction bases unmatched: 6. Germline-derived CDR1 and CDR2 are DFQATT and SNEGSKA (reference sequence). The CDR3 loop reads CSARPGLATDTQYF. CDR3 bases: TGCAGTGCTCGGCCGGGACTAGCTACAGATACGCAGTATTTT.

The chain joins TRBV13 to TRBJ2-7; D not resolved. The CDR3 is made up of 16 amino acids. Trimming stripped 5 bases from V and 4 bases from J, with 21 bases between. The germline CDR1 and CDR2 sequences are PRHDT and FYEKMQ (reference sequence). The CDR3 DNA reads as TGTGCCAGCAGCCCCCGAGGTGGGCGAGTGGGTTACGAGCAGTACTTC. Amino acids: CASSPRGGRVGYEQYF.

The genes are TRBV7-8 and TRBJ1-1; D is possibly TRBD1 (5 bases). The CDR3 covers 14 residues. CDR1 is SGHVS, CDR2 FQNEAQ, per germline. V lost 2 bases to trimming and J lost 5 bases, with 12 bases between them. CDR3 loop: CASSLSSGRTEAFF. The CDR3 coding sequence is TGTGCCAGCAGCTTATCTTCAGGGAGGACTGAAGCTTTCTTT.

This chain uses TRBV29-1 with TRBJ2-5; D remains ambiguous. The CDR3 contains 12 residues. Germline CDR1 SQVTM, CDR2 ANQGSEA. V was clipped by 1 base and J by 3 bases, with 6 bases between them. The CDR3 DNA reads TGCAGCGTTGAAGGAGTAGAAGAGACCCAGTACTTC. It codes for CSVEGVEETQYF.

This clonotype was counted only a few times. The chain combines TRBV27 with TRBJ1-2; D unresolved. The CDR3 extends over 14 amino acids. Between the trimmed V and J ends, which lost 6 bases and 0 bases, there was a span of 11 bases. Germline CDR1 reads MNHEY; CDR2 reads SMNVEV (reference sequence). CDR3 DNA sequence: TGTGCCAGCAGCCCGCAAGTAGCTAACTATGGCTACACCTTC. Its translation: CASSPQVANYGYTF.

This clonotype was seen a handful of times. This CDR3 reads CASSVAVRTDTQYF. The DNA of the CDR3 is TGTGCCAGCAGTGTGGCGGTGAGAACAGATACGCAGTATTTT. The gene calls are TRBV12-3 or TRBV12-4 and TRBJ2-3; no reliable D call. Trimming shortened V by 5 bases and J by 3 bases, and 12 bases separated the two germline ends. There are 14 residues in the CDR3.

This clonotype has more than one count but fewer than ten. The rearrangement joins TRBV7-2 to TRBJ2-7; tentatively, D is TRBD2 (6 bases). The germline V gene encodes CDR1 SGHTA and CDR2 FQGNSA. This CDR3 comprises 16 residues. V was cut by 4 bases and J by 1 base, with 17 bases left in between. The CDR3 DNA is TGTGCCAGCAGCTCTCACGGGGGAGTTGAGTCCTACGAGCAGTACTTC. It specifies CASSSHGGVESYEQYF.

This chain uses TRBV12-3 or TRBV12-4 with TRBJ2-5; D is tentatively TRBD1 or TRBD2 (6 bases each). The germline V and J ends were trimmed by 7 bases and 1 base, with 16 bases remaining between them. This CDR3 is 15 amino acids long. CDR3 in amino acids: CASKGGVISQETQYF. The DNA of the CDR3 is TGTGCCAGCAAGGGGGGTGTTATTTCCCAAGAGACCCAGTACTTC.

This sequence joins TRBV24-1 and TRBJ2-5, with 12 bases lining up with TRBD1. This CDR3 region has 16 residues. J gave up 4 bases and V 4 bases, and 6 bases lay outside the gene matches. CDR1 KGHDR and CDR2 SFDVKD come from the germline V gene. CDR3 residues: CATSDHGTGGGETQYF. CDR3 nucleotides: TGTGCCACCAGTGACCACGGGACAGGGGGCGGAGAGACCCAGTACTTC.

A remark on this clonotype: A junction boundary mismatches the germline segment, possibly from a read error. The chain uses TRBV7-6 and TRBJ2-7; maybe TRBD2 (5 bases). The CDR3 length is 14 residues. CDR1 is SGHVS, CDR2 FNYEAQ, per germline. The CDR3, as DNA: TGTGCCAGCAGCCTAGCCGGGCTAAATAACGAGCAGTACTTC. Its protein is CASSLAGLNNEQYF.

This clonotype was seen a few times. The chain joins TRBV20-1 to TRBJ2-7, with D maybe TRBD2 (5 bases). Trimming removed 1 base from V and 5 bases from J, with 15 bases in between. This CDR3 spans 14 amino acids. Germline values: CDR1 DFQATT, CDR2 SNEGSKA (reference sequence). CDR3 residues: CSARVPSTSDEQYF. CDR3 sequence (DNA): TGCAGTGCTAGAGTTCCTAGCACCTCAGACGAGCAGTACTTC.

This clonotype was picked up a small number of times. This chain connects TRBV7-8 to TRBJ2-5; 7 nucleotides align to TRBD2. The CDR3 is 19 amino acids. Germline CDR1 is SGHVS and CDR2 is FQNEAQ. V was clipped by 1 base and J by 1 base; unmatched bases: 15. CDR3 nucleotide sequence: TGTGCCAGCAGCTTAGTGCGGGAGCCCGTACTTAACTCCCAAGAGACCCAGTACTTC. Its translation is CASSLVREPVLNSQETQYF.

V and J are TRBV29-1 and TRBJ2-7; D ambiguous. The germline gives CDR1 SQVTM, CDR2 ANQGSEA. This CDR3 has 14 amino acids. V was cut by 4 bases and J by 2 bases, with 15 bases left in between. The CDR3 nucleotides are TGCAGCGTTGCATTTAGTGACCGGACCTACGAGCAGTACTTC. Encoded protein: CSVAFSDRTYEQYF.

The V call is TRBV9, the J call TRBJ2-3, with TRBD2 matching over 10 bases. Trimming removed 4 bases from V and 3 bases from J; junction bases left unmatched: 2. The CDR3 totals 14 residues. CDR1 is SGDLS and CDR2 is YYNGEE in the germline V gene. This CDR3 is CASSQTSGTDTQYF. In DNA, the CDR3 is TGTGCCAGCAGCCAGACTAGCGGGACAGATACGCAGTATTTT.

This clonotype was picked up many times. The genes are TRBV20-1 and TRBJ2-7; 16 bases match TRBD2. The germline CDR1 and CDR2 sequences are DFQATT and SNEGSKA (reference sequence). The junction had 6 bases not matched to a gene; V was cut back by 6 bases and J by 1 base. The CDR3 sequence is 16 residues long. CDR3 amino acids: CSAVGTSGRESYEQYF. Written as DNA, the CDR3 is TGCAGTGCGGTCGGGACTAGCGGGAGGGAATCCTACGAGCAGTACTTC.

This chain joins TRBV5-1 and TRBJ1-5; 9 bases are a match to TRBD1. The CDR3 consists of 18 residues. Trimming removed 7 bases from V and 1 base from J; junction bases left unmatched: 15. The germline V gene encodes CDR1 SGHRS and CDR2 YFSETQ. The DNA for the CDR3 is TGCGCCAGCTGGAAGCCGGGACAGGGAGGTTCGAGCAATCAGCCCCAGCATTTT. This translates into CASWKPGQGGSSNQPQHF.

The chain combines TRBV27 with TRBJ2-5; TRBD2 might be the D (6 bases). CDR3 size: 13 residues. CDR1 and CDR2 from the germline V gene are MNHEY and SMNVEV (reference sequence). V was shortened by 5 bases and J by 5 bases, with 12 bases between the two germline ends. CDR3: CASSMTSAETQYF. The CDR3 region has the DNA TGTGCCAGCAGTATGACTAGTGCGGAGACCCAGTACTTC.

This clonotype was seen only a few times. This chain connects TRBV28 to TRBJ2-7; no clear D. The end of the DNA aligns better with TRBJ2-5, so the J call may be wrong. Germline CDR1 MDHEN, CDR2 SYDVKM. CDR3 size: 15 residues. CDR3 in DNA: TGTGCCAGCAGAGCCCGGCTTCCCGGAAGGGAGACCCAGTACTTC. This encodes CASRARLPGRETQYF.